The 13 T cell receptor beta chains below were found in one sample sequenced in a study of monozygotic twins with inflammatory bowel disease. From its re-call of the 5' RACE reads, TCRdb lists each CDR3 protein once, without DNA. Across over 350,000 distinct CDR3 sequences, the top ten clones capture roughly 2.6% of the sample. Sequencing input: blood. These TCRs come from a human donor with ulcerative colitis or Crohn's disease, or a healthy co-twin of an affected twin (not recorded which).

V is TRBV19 and J is TRBJ1-5. The CDR3 contains 18 residues. Looked up from germline, CDR1 is LNHDA and CDR2 is SQIVND (reference sequence). The CDR3: CASNPYYFGQYSNQPQHF.

The V and J genes are TRBV6-2 or TRBV6-3 and TRBJ2-1; the D gene TCRdb calls, TRBD1, cannot be checked with no DNA. The germline V gene encodes CDR1 MNHEY and CDR2 SVGEGT. The CDR3 extends over 16 amino acids. The CDR3: CASSFTGTGNYNEQFF.

The V gene is TRBV10-3, the J gene TRBJ1-2; TCRdb selects TRBD1, and the lack of DNA leaves this call unchecked. Germline CDR1 is ENHRY and CDR2 is SYGVKD. The CDR3 has 14 amino acids. Here the CDR3 reads CAISAGTGDYGYTF.

The chain recombines TRBV15 with TRBJ2-4. CDR1 is LNHNV, CDR2 YYDKDF, per germline (reference sequence). The CDR3 totals 16 residues. The CDR3 sequence: CATSRGPSLAKNIQYF. Full variable domain (outside the CDR3, taken from reference TRBV15 and TRBJ2-4): DAMVIQNPRYQVTQFGKPVTLSCSQTLNHNVMYWYQQKSSQAPKLLFHYYDKDFNNEADTPDNFQSRRPNTSFCFLDIRSPGLGDTAMYLCATSRGPSLAKNIQYFGAGTRLSVL.

The genes are TRBV14 and TRBJ2-7; there is no DNA to check the TCRdb D call of TRBD2. CDR1 and CDR2 (germline): SGHDN, FVKESK. This CDR3 region has 15 residues. The CDR3 reads CASSQTAGVTYEQYF.

The chain links TRBV5-1 to TRBJ2-5; the TCRdb D gene call, TRBD2, has no DNA to confirm it. The CDR3 spans 15 residues. Looked up from germline, CDR1 is SGHRS and CDR2 is YFSETQ. The chain's CDR3 is CASSLLSGRQETQYF.

CDR3 protein: CASSFGDYQETQYF. This chain uses TRBV5-1 with TRBJ2-5. This CDR3 has 14 residues. Germline V CDR1 and CDR2: SGHRS, YFSETQ.

The chain recombines TRBV24-1 with TRBJ2-3; no DNA is available, so the TRBD1 call from TCRdb remains unchecked. CDR1 and CDR2 from the germline V gene are KGHDR and SFDVKD. The CDR3 loop spans 15 amino acids. This CDR3 reads CAISKRTGSTDTQYF.

The J gene is TRBJ2-2, the V gene TRBV5-1; TCRdb selects TRBD2, and the lack of DNA leaves this call unchecked. The CDR3 has 15 residues. CDR1 is SGHRS and CDR2 is YFSETQ in the germline V gene. CDR3 sequence reads: CASSDGTTNTGELFF. The full variable domain, its missing parts supplied by reference TRBV5-1 and TRBJ2-2, is KAGVTQTPRYLIKTRGQQVTLSCSPISGHRSVSWYQQTPGQGLQFLFEYFSETQRNKGNFPGRFSGRQFSNSRSEMNVSTLELGDSALYLCASSDGTTNTGELFFGEGSRLTVL.

V usage is TRBV7-8 and J usage is TRBJ2-5; TCRdb gives TRBD2 as the D gene, but with no DNA this cannot be confirmed. Germline V gene sequence: CDR1 SGHVS, CDR2 FQNEAQ. The CDR3 sequence is 16 residues long. The CDR3: CASSAGLAGAGKTQYF.

The genes are TRBV7-7 and TRBJ2-3. Germline CDR1 and CDR2: SSHAT and FNYEAQ (reference sequence). This CDR3 has 14 residues. CDR3: CASSSQVGLDTQYF.

The gene calls are TRBV20-1 and TRBJ2-2; TCRdb lists TRBD2, though no DNA is available to test this call. There are 12 residues in the CDR3. CDR1 is DFQATT, CDR2 SNEGSKA, per germline (reference sequence). The CDR3 loop is CSAETRTGELFF.

The chain is built from TRBV12-3 or TRBV12-4 and TRBJ1-2. The CDR3 length is 15 residues. The CDR3 spells CASSPAGRGSEGYTF.